The 31 T cell receptor beta chains reported below all come from one sample, sequenced in a study of T cell responses to AZD1222 COVID-19 vaccine. The repertoire was sequenced with immunoSEQ multiplex PCR; TCRdb's copy has only in-frame clones and lacks some. Among some 96,000 clones listed, 65% to 85% were seen once. The sequencing used peripheral blood, collected 28 days after the second AZD1222 dose. These receptor sequences come from an adult who received the AZD1222 COVID-19 vaccine.

This chain uses TRBV6-2 or TRBV6-3 with TRBJ1-5; 9 nucleotides line up with TRBD1. CDR3 length equals 13 residues. The V segment lost 6 bases and the J segment 9 bases; nucleotides outside the gene matches: 6. The germline CDR1 and CDR2 sequences are MNHEY and SVGEGT. CDR3: CASSPGQGWPQHF. The CDR3 DNA reads TGTGCCAGCAGCCCGGGACAGGGTTGGCCCCAGCATTTT.

This clone occurred a few times. The rearrangement uses TRBV12-3 or TRBV12-4 and TRBJ2-3; D unclear. This CDR3 is 11 amino acids long. The V gene lost 6 bases and the J gene lost 3 bases, with 4 bases spanning the gap. CDR3 sequence: CASRRTDTQYF. In DNA, the CDR3 is TGTGCCAGCAGGCGAACAGATACGCAGTATTTT.

J is TRBJ1-1 and V is TRBV6-5, with 7 bases lining up with TRBD1. The CDR3 spans 13 residues. CDR1 MNHEY and CDR2 SVGAGI come from the germline V gene. The junction had 0 bases not matched to a gene; V was cut back by 0 bases and J by 5 bases. As DNA, the CDR3 is TGTGCCAGCAGTTACTCGGACAGGACTGAAGCTTTCTTT. Translated: CASSYSDRTEAFF.

The chain joins TRBV3-1 (or the pseudogene TRBV3-2) to TRBJ2-1; 9 positions match TRBD2. Germline lookup yields CDR1 LGHDT and CDR2 YNNKEL (reference sequence). The ends lost 4 bases at V and 0 bases at J; junction bases unmatched: 10. The CDR3 runs to 18 residues. The CDR3 spells CASSPYLGSGSSYNEQFF. CDR3 DNA: TGTGCCAGCAGCCCTTATCTGGGTAGCGGGAGCTCCTACAATGAGCAGTTCTTC.

The chain joins TRBV6-5 to TRBJ2-7, with a possible D match to TRBD2 (5 bases). Germline-derived CDR1 and CDR2 are MNHEY and SVGAGI. The CDR3 has 15 residues. Trimming removed 5 bases at V and 1 base at J, with 15 bases between. CDR3 residues: CASSRRRAISYEQYF. CDR3 DNA: TGTGCCAGCAGTCGGAGGCGGGCGATATCCTACGAGCAGTACTTC.

J is TRBJ1-1 and V is TRBV18, with D unclear. This CDR3 has 16 amino acids. Germline V gene lookup returns CDR1 KGHSH and CDR2 LQKENI. The V and J ends lost 0 bases and 0 bases respectively, with 11 bases between them. CDR3 sequence (DNA): TGTGCCAGCTCACCACCCCCAGAATCCATGAACACTGAAGCTTTCTTT. Translated, it gives CASSPPPESMNTEAFF. Full variable domain (rest looked up from reference TRBV18 and TRBJ1-1): NAGVMQNPRHLVRRRGQEARLRCSPMKGHSHVYWYRQLPEEGLKFMVYLQKENIIDESGMPKERFSAEFPKEGPSILRIQQVVRGDSAAYFCASSPPPESMNTEAFFGQGTRLTVV.

The genes are TRBV9 and TRBJ2-1; TRBD2 matches 8 bases. V was pared by 0 bases and J by 8 bases, with 10 bases of the junction left unmatched. Germline V gives CDR1 SGDLS, CDR2 YYNGEE. CDR3 size: 16 residues. The CDR3 is CASSVDGAGDRYEQFF. For the CDR3, the DNA is TGTGCCAGCAGCGTAGACGGAGCGGGAGATCGCTATGAGCAGTTCTTC.

The chain is built from TRBV19 and TRBJ1-5; D call uncertain. The CDR3 contains 14 residues. Germline CDR1 is LNHDA and CDR2 is SQIVND (reference sequence). Trimming removed 5 bases from V and 5 bases from J, with 13 bases in between. The CDR3 DNA is TGTGCCAGTAGTCGGCCGAGCCACTATCAGCCCCAGCATTTT. It is translated as CASSRPSHYQPQHF.

CDR3 sequence (DNA): TGTGCCAGCTCACCAAGGAACAGCATGAACACTGAAGCTTTCTTT. Its protein product is CASSPRNSMNTEAFF. V and J are TRBV18 and TRBJ1-1; no firm D call. The CDR3 extends over 15 amino acids. V was shortened by 2 bases and J by 0 bases, with 10 bases between the two germline ends. The germline CDR1 and CDR2 sequences are KGHSH and LQKENI.

The J gene is TRBJ2-3, the V gene TRBV10-1; perhaps TRBD2 as D (5 bases). CDR3 length equals 15 residues. The V and J ends lost 3 bases and 0 bases respectively, with 10 bases between them. Germline V gives CDR1 WNHNN, CDR2 SYGVQD (reference sequence). The CDR3 protein is CASSEGSVSTDTQYF. In DNA, the CDR3 is TGCGCCAGCAGTGAAGGGAGTGTCAGCACAGATACGCAGTATTTT.

J is TRBJ1-5 and V is TRBV18; maybe TRBD1 (5 bases). Germline V gene lookup returns CDR1 KGHSH and CDR2 LQKENI. The CDR3 is made up of 15 amino acids. The V end was cut by 3 bases, the J end by 1 base, with 10 bases between. The CDR3 DNA reads as TGTGCCAGCTCACCGGGCGGGGGAAGCAATCAGCCCCAGCATTTT. The encoded protein is CASSPGGGSNQPQHF.

Within the sample, this clone is medium-sized. The chain carries TRBV5-1 and TRBJ1-4; the D is unclear. The CDR3 covers 16 residues. Per germline, CDR1 SGHRS and CDR2 YFSETQ. Trimming removed 0 bases from V and 5 bases from J, with 14 bases in between. The DNA of the CDR3 is TGCGCCAGCAGCTTGGTCGGACGGCCGAACAATGAAAAACTGTTTTTT. It codes for CASSLVGRPNNEKLFF.

The chain employs TRBV6-1 and TRBJ1-4, with D hard to call. The germline CDR1 and CDR2 sequences are MNHNS and SASEGT. V dropped 0 bases and J dropped 1 base, with 3 bases sitting between them. The CDR3 covers 14 residues. In DNA, the CDR3 is TGTGCCAGCAGTGAAGCAGAAACTAATGAAAAACTGTTTTTT. This translates into CASSEAETNEKLFF.

V is TRBV7-9 and J is TRBJ1-1; 8 nucleotides align to TRBD1. J gave up 7 bases and V 2 bases, and 6 bases lay outside the gene matches. There are 14 residues in the CDR3. Germline assignment: CDR1 SEHNR and CDR2 FQNEAQ (reference sequence). CDR3 DNA sequence: TGTGCCAGCAGCTTAATCAGGGGGCAAGATGAAGCTTTCTTT. As protein: CASSLIRGQDEAFF.

The rearrangement uses TRBV29-1 and TRBJ1-2; 7 bases map to TRBD1. The length of the CDR3 is 13 residues. Trimming took 7 bases from V and 1 from J; bases not matched to a gene: 6. Germline lookup yields CDR1 SQVTM and CDR2 ANQGSEA. CDR3 in DNA: TGCAGCGCCCGACAGGGAAATAACTATGGCTACACCTTC. Translated: CSARQGNNYGYTF.

The chain joins TRBV5-1 to TRBJ2-5; a weak D match, TRBD1 (5 bases). Germline CDR1 SGHRS, CDR2 YFSETQ. The V and J ends lost 6 bases and 2 bases respectively, with 11 bases between them. This CDR3 has 13 amino acids. The CDR3: CASTADMQETQYF. For the CDR3, the DNA is TGCGCCAGCACGGCGGACATGCAAGAGACCCAGTACTTC.

The chain is built from TRBV6-5 and TRBJ2-7; a weak D match, TRBD1 (6 bases). There are 14 residues in the CDR3. The V end lost 6 bases, the J end lost 4 bases, and 16 bases lay between the germline ends. Germline CDR1 MNHEY, CDR2 SVGAGI. This CDR3 is CASRNRESPYEQYF. Here the CDR3 DNA reads TGTGCCAGCAGAAACAGGGAATCTCCGTACGAGCAGTACTTC.

The chain is built from TRBV5-1 and TRBJ2-7, with TRBD1 as a possible D gene (5 bases). The CDR3 covers 17 residues. Per germline, CDR1 SGHRS and CDR2 YFSETQ. The V gene lost 4 bases and the J gene lost 3 bases, with 23 bases spanning the gap. DNA of the CDR3: TGCGCCAGCAGCCCGGACGATAAGACAGCTCCCCACTACGAGCAGTACTTC. Encoded protein: CASSPDDKTAPHYEQYF.

The table lists this clone with a few counts. V usage is TRBV4-1 and J usage is TRBJ2-1, with 11 bases identical to TRBD1. In germline, CDR1 is MGHRA, CDR2 YSYEKL. This CDR3 has 20 amino acids. Unmatched junction bases numbered 17, after V lost 0 bases and J lost 7 bases. The CDR3 is CASSQEWGQGVGGIGNEQFF. The DNA for the CDR3 is TGCGCCAGCAGCCAAGAGTGGGGACAGGGGGTAGGCGGGATTGGTAATGAGCAGTTCTTC.

The J gene is TRBJ2-6, the V gene TRBV29-1; either TRBD1 or TRBD2 may supply D (6 bases each). The ends were cut back, 7 bases at V and 0 bases at J, with 16 bases in the middle. The CDR3 is 16 amino acids. Germline CDR1 SQVTM, CDR2 ANQGSEA. The CDR3 reads CSATRDTDSGANVLTF. As DNA, the CDR3 is TGCAGCGCGACGCGGGACACAGACTCTGGGGCCAACGTCCTGACTTTC.

The chain is built from TRBV5-1 and TRBJ1-4; D gene unclear. The length of the CDR3 is 14 residues. Germline V gene sequence: CDR1 SGHRS, CDR2 YFSETQ. Trimming removed 0 bases at V and 11 bases at J, with 14 bases between. CDR3 loop: CASSLDSSLRKLFF. The CDR3, as DNA: TGCGCCAGCAGCTTGGACAGCTCACTCAGGAAACTGTTTTTT.

DNA of the CDR3: TGCGCCAGCAGCTTGGGACAGGCGATCACCGGGGAGCTGTTTTTT. Translating it yields CASSLGQAITGELFF. J is TRBJ2-2 and V is TRBV5-1; TRBD1 might be the D (6 bases). CDR1 and CDR2 from the germline V gene are SGHRS and YFSETQ. CDR3 length: 15 amino acids. With 0 bases removed from V and 4 bases from J, the gap between germline ends came to 10 bases.

The DNA of the CDR3 is TGTGCCAGCAGTTACTCGGTGGAGCGGGAGAACGAGCAGTACTTC. As protein: CASSYSVERENEQYF. V and J are TRBV6-6 and TRBJ2-7; 8 nucleotides align to TRBD2. The CDR3 totals 15 residues. Germline CDR1 reads MNHNY; CDR2 reads SVGAGI (reference sequence). Trimming cost V 0 bases and J 5 bases; bases outside gene matches: 6.

V is TRBV5-1 and J is TRBJ1-1, with D possibly TRBD1 on 5 matching bases. Germline values: CDR1 SGHRS, CDR2 YFSETQ. Trimming removed 1 base from V and 5 bases from J, with 15 bases in between. This CDR3 spans 15 amino acids. CDR3 residues: CASSLLAGQGTEAFF. Here the CDR3 DNA reads TGCGCCAGCAGCTTGTTAGCAGGGCAAGGGACTGAAGCTTTCTTT.

The chain carries TRBV6-2 or TRBV6-3 and TRBJ2-7, with D perhaps being TRBD1 or TRBD2 (5 bases each). This CDR3 spans 13 amino acids. Germline loops: CDR1 MNHEY, CDR2 SVGEGT. Trimming removed 0 bases from V and 6 bases from J, with 9 bases in between. CDR3 amino acids: CASSYSGTGEQYF. The CDR3 DNA sequence: TGTGCCAGCAGTTACTCGGGGACCGGCGAGCAGTACTTC.

The gene calls are TRBV12-2 and TRBJ1-4. TRBV12-2 is a known pseudogene. The CDR3 totals 16 residues. CDR3 protein: CASRLLRGDFCEKLFF. DNA for the CDR3: TGTGCAAGTCGCTTACTAAGGGGGGACTTTTGTGAAAAACTGTTTTTT.

The chain couples TRBV19 to TRBJ2-7, with TRBD1 matching over 9 bases. V dropped 4 bases and J dropped 2; count of bases not matched to a gene: 6. This CDR3 has 15 residues. Germline assignment: CDR1 LNHDA and CDR2 SQIVND (reference sequence). CDR3 residues: CASSSIRTGAYEQYF. The CDR3 bases are TGTGCCAGTAGTAGTATTCGGACAGGGGCCTACGAGCAGTACTTC.

The chain recombines TRBV5-4 with TRBJ2-7, with 9 bases that match TRBD2. The CDR3 consists of 15 residues. Per the germline V gene, CDR1 is SGHNT and CDR2 is YYREEE (reference sequence). The V gene end was trimmed by 0 bases and the J gene end by 5 bases; junction bases not matched to a gene: 6. This chain's CDR3 is CASSLARAGGHEQYF. The CDR3 DNA follows: TGTGCCAGCAGCTTGGCCAGAGCGGGAGGCCACGAGCAGTACTTC.

The CDR3 sequence is CASSLDGGLTYEQYF. CDR3 DNA sequence: TGCGCCAGCAGCTTGGACGGGGGCCTGACGTACGAGCAGTACTTC. The V and J genes are TRBV5-1 and TRBJ2-7; D is perhaps TRBD1 or TRBD2 (6 bases each). The CDR3 is 15 amino acids. Germline V gene lookup returns CDR1 SGHRS and CDR2 YFSETQ. V was cut by 0 bases and J by 4 bases, with 14 bases left in between.

The chain couples TRBV18 to TRBJ1-6; tentatively, D is TRBD1 (6 bases). The CDR3 contains 15 residues. Germline lookup yields CDR1 KGHSH and CDR2 LQKENI. With 6 bases removed from V and 3 bases from J, the gap between germline ends came to 12 bases. CDR3 sequence (DNA): TGTGCCAGCTCTTTCACAGGGATCTATAATTCACCCCTCCACTTT. Amino acids: CASSFTGIYNSPLHF. Full variable domain (rest looked up from reference TRBV18 and TRBJ1-6): NAGVMQNPRHLVRRRGQEARLRCSPMKGHSHVYWYRQLPEEGLKFMVYLQKENIIDESGMPKERFSAEFPKEGPSILRIQQVVRGDSAAYFCASSFTGIYNSPLHFGNGTRLTVT.

A single count supports this clone. V is TRBV29-1 and J is TRBJ1-1; D not resolved. The CDR3 is made up of 9 amino acids. Trimming pared 4 bases from V and 13 bases from J, leaving 10 bases between. Per germline, CDR1 SQVTM and CDR2 ANQGSEA. The CDR3 DNA reads as TGCAGCGTTGGACCCCCGAATTTCTTT. Its translation is CSVGPPNFF. Full variable domain (remainder filled in from reference TRBV29-1 and TRBJ1-1): SAVISQKPSRDICQRGTSLTIQCQVDSQVTMMFWYRQQPGQSLTLIATANQGSEATYESGFVIDKFPISRPNLTFSTLTVSNMSPEDSSIYLCSVGPPNFFGQGTRLTVV.